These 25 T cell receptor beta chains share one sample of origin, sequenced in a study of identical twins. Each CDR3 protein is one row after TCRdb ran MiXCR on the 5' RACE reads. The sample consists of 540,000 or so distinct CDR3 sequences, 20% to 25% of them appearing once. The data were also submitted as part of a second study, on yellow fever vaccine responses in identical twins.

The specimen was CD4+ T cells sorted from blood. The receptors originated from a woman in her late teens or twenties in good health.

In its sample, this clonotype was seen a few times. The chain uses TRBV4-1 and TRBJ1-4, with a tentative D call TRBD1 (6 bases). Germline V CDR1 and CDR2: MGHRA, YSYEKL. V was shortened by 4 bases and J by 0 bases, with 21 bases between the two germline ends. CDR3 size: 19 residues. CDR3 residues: CASSRGGAFSLATNEKLFF. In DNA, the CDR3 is TGCGCCAGCAGCCGTGGGGGGGCCTTCTCCCTTGCAACTAATGAAAAACTGTTTTTT.

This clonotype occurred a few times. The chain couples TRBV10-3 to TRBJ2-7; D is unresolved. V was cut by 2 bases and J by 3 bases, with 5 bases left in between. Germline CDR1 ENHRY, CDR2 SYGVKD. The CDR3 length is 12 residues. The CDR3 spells CAISEGDYEQYF. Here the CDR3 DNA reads TGTGCCATCAGTGAGGGAGACTACGAGCAGTACTTC.

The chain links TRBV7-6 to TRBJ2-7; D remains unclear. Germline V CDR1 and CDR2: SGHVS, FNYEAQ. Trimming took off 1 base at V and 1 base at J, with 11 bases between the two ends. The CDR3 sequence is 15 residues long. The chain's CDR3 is CASSLVAVGSYEQYF. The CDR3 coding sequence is TGTGCCAGCAGCTTAGTTGCGGTTGGGTCCTACGAGCAGTACTTC.

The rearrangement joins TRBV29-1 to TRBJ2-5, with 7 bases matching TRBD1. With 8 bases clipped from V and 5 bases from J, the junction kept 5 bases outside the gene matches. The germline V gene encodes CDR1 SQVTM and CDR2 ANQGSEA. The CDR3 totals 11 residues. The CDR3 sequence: CSPRQGETQYF. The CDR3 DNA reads TGCAGCCCTAGACAGGGTGAGACCCAGTACTTC. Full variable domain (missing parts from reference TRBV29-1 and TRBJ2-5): SAVISQKPSRDICQRGTSLTIQCQVDSQVTMMFWYRQQPGQSLTLIATANQGSEATYESGFVIDKFPISRPNLTFSTLTVSNMSPEDSSIYLCSPRQGETQYFGPGTRLLVL.

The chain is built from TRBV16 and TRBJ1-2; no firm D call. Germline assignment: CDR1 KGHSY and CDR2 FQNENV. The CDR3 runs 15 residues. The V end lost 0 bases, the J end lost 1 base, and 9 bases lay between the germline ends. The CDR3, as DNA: TGTGCCAGCAGCCAATCAAGGCTGAGTAACTATGGCTACACCTTC. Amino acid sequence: CASSQSRLSNYGYTF.

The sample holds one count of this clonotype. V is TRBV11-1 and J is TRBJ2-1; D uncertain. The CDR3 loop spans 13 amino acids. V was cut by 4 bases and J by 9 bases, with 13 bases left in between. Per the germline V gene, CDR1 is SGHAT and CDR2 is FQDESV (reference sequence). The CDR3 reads CASSSSRPAEQFF. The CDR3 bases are TGTGCCAGCAGCTCTAGTCGCCCGGCTGAGCAGTTCTTC.

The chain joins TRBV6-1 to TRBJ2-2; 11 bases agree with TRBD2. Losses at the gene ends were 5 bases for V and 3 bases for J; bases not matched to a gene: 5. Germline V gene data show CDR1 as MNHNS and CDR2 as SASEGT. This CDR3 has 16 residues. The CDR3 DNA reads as TGTGCCAGCAGTCTCCGGACTAGCGGGCACACCGGGGAGCTGTTTTTT. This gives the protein CASSLRTSGHTGELFF.

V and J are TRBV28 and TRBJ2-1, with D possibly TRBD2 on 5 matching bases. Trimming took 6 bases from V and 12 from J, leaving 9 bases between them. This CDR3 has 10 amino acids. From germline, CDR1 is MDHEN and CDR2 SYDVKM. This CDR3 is CASSNRGQFF. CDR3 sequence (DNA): TGTGCCAGCAGCAACCGGGGGCAGTTCTTC.

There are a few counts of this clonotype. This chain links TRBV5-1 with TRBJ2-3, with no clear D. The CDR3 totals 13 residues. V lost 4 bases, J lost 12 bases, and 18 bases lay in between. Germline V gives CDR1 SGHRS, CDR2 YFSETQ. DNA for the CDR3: TGCGCCAGCAGCCCCTCGGGCGAACCACGCCAGTATTTT. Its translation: CASSPSGEPRQYF.

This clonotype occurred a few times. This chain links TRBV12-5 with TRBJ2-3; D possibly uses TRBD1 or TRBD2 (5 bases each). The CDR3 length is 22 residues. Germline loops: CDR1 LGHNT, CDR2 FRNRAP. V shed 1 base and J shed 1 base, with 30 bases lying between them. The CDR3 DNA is TGTGCTAGTGGTTTGGACCCCGGGGCTTTTGCGGAAACATTCGATCGCACAGATACGCAGTATTTT. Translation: CASGLDPGAFAETFDRTDTQYF.

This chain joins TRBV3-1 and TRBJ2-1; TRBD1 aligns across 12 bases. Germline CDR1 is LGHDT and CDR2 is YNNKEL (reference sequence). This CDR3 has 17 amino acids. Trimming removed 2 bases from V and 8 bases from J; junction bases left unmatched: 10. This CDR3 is CASSQSTGTGGKYEQFF. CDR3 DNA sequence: TGTGCCAGCAGCCAATCCACCGGGACAGGGGGCAAGTATGAGCAGTTCTTC.

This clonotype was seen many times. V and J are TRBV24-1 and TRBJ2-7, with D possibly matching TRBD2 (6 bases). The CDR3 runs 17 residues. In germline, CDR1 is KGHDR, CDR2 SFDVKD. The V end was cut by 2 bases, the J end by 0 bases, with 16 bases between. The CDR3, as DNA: TGTGCCACCAGTGATTCGGGGTCTGGGGACTTCTCCTACGAGCAGTACGTC. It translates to CATSDSGSGDFSYEQYV.

CDR3 coding DNA: TGTGCCAGCAGACAAAAAGGACACTCTGGAAACACCATATATTTT. Translating it yields CASRQKGHSGNTIYF. This chain connects TRBV13 to TRBJ1-3, with a weak D call TRBD1 (5 bases). V was shortened by 6 bases and J by 0 bases, with 12 bases between the two germline ends. From germline, CDR1 is PRHDT and CDR2 FYEKMQ (reference sequence). CDR3 length: 15 residues.

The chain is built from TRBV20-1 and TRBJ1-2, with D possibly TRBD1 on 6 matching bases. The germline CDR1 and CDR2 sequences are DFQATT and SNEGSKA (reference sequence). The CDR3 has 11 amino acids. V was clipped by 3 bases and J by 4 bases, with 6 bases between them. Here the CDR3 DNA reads TGCAGTGCTAGGACAGGCTATGGCTACACCTTC. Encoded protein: CSARTGYGYTF.

CDR3 in amino acids: CASSYLAGGPSEQFF. The CDR3 coding sequence is TGTGCCAGCAGCTACCTAGCGGGAGGGCCTAGTGAGCAGTTCTTC. The rearrangement joins TRBV7-9 to TRBJ2-1, with 12 bases matching TRBD2. The J segment lost 9 bases and the V segment lost 4 bases, leaving 7 bases of the junction unmatched. The germline CDR1 and CDR2 sequences are SEHNR and FQNEAQ (reference sequence). The CDR3 spans 15 residues.

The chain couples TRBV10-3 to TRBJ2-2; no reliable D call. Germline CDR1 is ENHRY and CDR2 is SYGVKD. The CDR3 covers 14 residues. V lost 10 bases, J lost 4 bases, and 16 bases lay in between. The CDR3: CATSMANPTGELFF. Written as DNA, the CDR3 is TGTGCCACTTCCATGGCTAACCCCACCGGGGAGCTGTTTTTT.

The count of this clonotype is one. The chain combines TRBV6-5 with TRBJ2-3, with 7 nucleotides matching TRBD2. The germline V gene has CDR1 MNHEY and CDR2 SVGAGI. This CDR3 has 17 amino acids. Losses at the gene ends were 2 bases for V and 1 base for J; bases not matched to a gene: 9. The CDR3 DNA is TGTGCCAGCAGTTACAGCATGCGGGAGCGGGGCACAGATACGCAGTATTTT. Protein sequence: CASSYSMRERGTDTQYF.

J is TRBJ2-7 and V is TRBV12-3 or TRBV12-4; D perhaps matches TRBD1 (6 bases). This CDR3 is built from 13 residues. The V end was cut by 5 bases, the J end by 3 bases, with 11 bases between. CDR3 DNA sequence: TGTGCCAGCAGTCAGGGACACCACTACGAGCAGTACGTC. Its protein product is CASSQGHHYEQYV.

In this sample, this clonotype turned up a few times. CDR3 DNA sequence: TGCGCCAGCAGCTTGGGGGGGAGACCCTACGAGCAGTACTTC. Protein product: CASSLGGRPYEQYF. The chain carries TRBV5-1 and TRBJ2-7, with D perhaps matching TRBD1 or TRBD2 (5 bases each). The CDR3 is made up of 14 amino acids. V dropped 0 bases and J dropped 2 bases, with 9 bases sitting between them. Germline CDR1 and CDR2: SGHRS and YFSETQ.

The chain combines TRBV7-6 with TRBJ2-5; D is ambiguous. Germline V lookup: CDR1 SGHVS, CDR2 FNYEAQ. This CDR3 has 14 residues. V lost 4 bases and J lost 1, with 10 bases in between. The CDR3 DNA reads TGTGCCAGCAGCTCGCCCGGATCCCAAGAGACCCAGTACTTC. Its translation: CASSSPGSQETQYF.

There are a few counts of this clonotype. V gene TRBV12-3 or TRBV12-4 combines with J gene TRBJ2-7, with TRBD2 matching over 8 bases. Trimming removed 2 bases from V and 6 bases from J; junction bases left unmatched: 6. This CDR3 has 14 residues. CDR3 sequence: CASSLPGGLREQYF. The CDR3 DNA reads TGTGCCAGCAGTTTACCGGGGGGGCTGCGCGAGCAGTACTTC.

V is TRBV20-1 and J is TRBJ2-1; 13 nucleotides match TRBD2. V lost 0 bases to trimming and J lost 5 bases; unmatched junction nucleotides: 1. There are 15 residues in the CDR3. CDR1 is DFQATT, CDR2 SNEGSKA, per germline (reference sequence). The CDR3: CSAREGTSGNNEQFF. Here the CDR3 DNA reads TGCAGTGCTAGAGAGGGGACTAGCGGGAACAATGAGCAGTTCTTC.

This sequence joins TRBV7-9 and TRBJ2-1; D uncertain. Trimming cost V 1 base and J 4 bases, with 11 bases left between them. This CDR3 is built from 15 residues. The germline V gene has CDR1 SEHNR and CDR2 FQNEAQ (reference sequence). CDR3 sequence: CASSLVGKGYNEQFF. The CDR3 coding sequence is TGTGCCAGCAGCTTAGTAGGGAAAGGGTACAATGAGCAGTTCTTC.

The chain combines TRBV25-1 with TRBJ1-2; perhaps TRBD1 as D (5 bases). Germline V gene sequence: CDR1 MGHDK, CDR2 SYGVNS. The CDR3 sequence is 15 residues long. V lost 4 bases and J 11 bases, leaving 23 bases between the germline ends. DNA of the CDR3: TGTGCCAGCAGTGTATACCCTTCGCAGGGTGGCGGATACACCTTC. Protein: CASSVYPSQGGGYTF.

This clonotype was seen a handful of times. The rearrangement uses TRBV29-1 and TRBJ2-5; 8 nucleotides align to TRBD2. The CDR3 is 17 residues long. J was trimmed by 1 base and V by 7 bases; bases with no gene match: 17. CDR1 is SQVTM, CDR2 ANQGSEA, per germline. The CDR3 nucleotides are TGCAGCGCCGCGACTAAAGCGGGAGTCTTCCTCCAAGAGACCCAGTACTTC. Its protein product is CSAATKAGVFLQETQYF.